Below are 5 T cell receptor beta chains sequenced from a single sample in a study of CD8 T cells in Susac syndrome. A quantity of about 0.5 to 1 ug RNA underwent reverse transcription using random hexamers. One entry per CDR3 protein, called by TCRdb with MiXCR from the immunoSEQ multiplex PCR reads. The data hold 150,000 to 250,000 distinct CDR3 sequences, with nearly 95% observed a single time. Sequencing was done on a sample of CD4+ T cells from PBMCs. The source of these receptors is a human donor with multiple sclerosis.

V gene TRBV9 combines with J gene TRBJ1-5, with 9 bases aligning to TRBD1. The CDR3 spans 15 residues. V shed 3 bases and J 4 bases; nucleotides not matched to a gene: 5. The V gene's germline CDR1 is SGDLS and CDR2 YYNGEE. The DNA of the CDR3 is TGTGCCAGCAGCGGGGGACAGGGCGGGAATCAGCCCCAGCATTTT. Its protein product is CASSGGQGGNQPQHF.

DNA for the CDR3: TGTGCCAGCAGCCCACGACTAGCGGGAGAAATAAAATACGAGCAGTACTTC. Translating gives CASSPRLAGEIKYEQYF. The chain carries TRBV9 and TRBJ2-7; 12 positions match TRBD2. Trimming took 4 bases from V and 4 from J; bases not matched to a gene: 12. Per germline, CDR1 SGDLS and CDR2 YYNGEE. The CDR3 length is 17 residues.

The V call is TRBV7-9, the J call TRBJ1-2; no firm D call. The CDR3 has 12 residues. Germline V gene lookup returns CDR1 SEHNR and CDR2 FQNEAQ (reference sequence). Trimming stripped 8 bases from V and 0 bases from J, with 7 bases between. The CDR3 protein is CASGGANYGYTF. Written as DNA, the CDR3 is TGTGCCAGCGGTGGAGCTAACTATGGCTACACCTTC.

The chain combines TRBV12-3 or TRBV12-4 with TRBJ1-4; no reliable D call. V was trimmed by 3 bases and J by 11 bases, leaving 10 bases between them. The length of the CDR3 is 12 residues. DNA for the CDR3: TGTGCCAGCAGTTTGAGAGGCCAGAAACTGTTTTTT. This gives the protein CASSLRGQKLFF.

The V gene is TRBV27, the J gene TRBJ2-5; D unresolved. CDR3 length: 11 residues. Germline lookup yields CDR1 MNHEY and CDR2 SMNVEV (reference sequence). Between the trimmed V and J ends, which lost 6 bases and 5 bases, there was a span of 7 bases. The CDR3 loop reads CASSGPETQYF. The CDR3 coding sequence is TGTGCCAGCAGCGGCCCGGAGACCCAGTACTTC.